The 11 T cell receptor beta chains reported below all come from one sample, sequenced in a study of shared T cell receptors in the human thymus. Profiled with immunoSEQ multiplex PCR; TCRdb holds only in-frame clones, not every one. Among about 500,000 clones listed, approximately 80% were seen once. These data are also associated with another study on human thymus T cells.

Material: thymocytes. Source of these receptors: a boy younger than two with a congenital heart defect.

The chain is built from TRBV15 and TRBJ2-3, with TRBD1 identical over 11 bases. The CDR3 sequence is 17 residues long. The V gene end was trimmed by 5 bases and the J gene end by 2 bases; junction bases not matched to a gene: 9. Germline CDR1 and CDR2: LNHNV and YYDKDF (reference sequence). Written as DNA, the CDR3 is TGTGCCACCAGCTGCCATGAGGGACAGGGGGACACAGATACGCAGTATTTT. Protein sequence: CATSCHEGQGDTDTQYF.

The chain is built from TRBV7-8 and TRBJ2-7, with 9 bases lining up with TRBD1. V was clipped by 1 base and J by 0 bases; unmatched bases: 13. The CDR3 length is 19 residues. The V gene's germline CDR1 is SGHVS and CDR2 FQNEAQ. The CDR3 region is CASSLVLGTGMGISYEQYF. The CDR3 region has the DNA TGTGCCAGCAGCTTAGTCTTAGGGACAGGGATGGGGATCTCCTACGAGCAGTACTTC.

Remarks on this clone: Distinct nucleotide sequences in the sample also encode this CDR3. The chain joins TRBV18 to TRBJ2-5, with D possibly TRBD1 on 6 matching bases. Germline CDR1 reads KGHSH; CDR2 reads LQKENI. V was pared by 0 bases and J by 5 bases, with 10 bases between. There are 14 residues in the CDR3. Here the CDR3 DNA reads TGTGCCAGCTCACCACCGGGGGCGGGTGAGACCCAGTACTTC. Residues: CASSPPGAGETQYF.

In DNA, the CDR3 is TGTGCCAGCAGTTACGGAAAAGGAGGTTGCGGCTACACCTTC. This translates into CASSYGKGGCGYTF. The chain employs TRBV6-5 and TRBJ1-2; no firm D call. Germline CDR1 MNHEY, CDR2 SVGAGI. V lost 2 bases, J lost 8 bases, and 15 bases lay in between. This CDR3 spans 14 amino acids.

This chain links TRBV6-5 with TRBJ2-3, with D possibly matching TRBD2 (7 bases). Germline V lookup: CDR1 MNHEY, CDR2 SVGAGI. The CDR3 runs to 15 residues. Deletions cut 0 bases from V and 1 base from J, with 8 bases between. CDR3 bases: TGTGCCAGCAGTTACTCGGGGGGGCGCACAGATACGCAGTATTTT. This gives the protein CASSYSGGRTDTQYF.

CDR3: CASSYPTVADEQYF. As DNA, the CDR3 is TGTGCCAGCAGCTACCCGACAGTGGCCGACGAGCAGTACTTC. The chain joins TRBV7-2 to TRBJ2-7, with D maybe TRBD1 (5 bases). The CDR3 runs to 14 residues. Germline CDR1 and CDR2: SGHTA and FQGNSA. V was shortened by 4 bases and J by 5 bases, with 15 bases between the two germline ends.

The chain links TRBV27 to TRBJ2-2; D possibly corresponds to TRBD1 (6 bases). Germline V gene lookup returns CDR1 MNHEY and CDR2 SMNVEV (reference sequence). Trimming pared 3 bases from V and 4 bases from J, leaving 21 bases between. This CDR3 is 18 amino acids long. CDR3 loop: CASSLEQGPRRFTGELFF. The DNA for the CDR3 is TGTGCCAGCAGTTTGGAGCAGGGGCCACGGCGGTTCACCGGGGAGCTGTTTTTT.

This rearrangement joins TRBV5-1 to TRBJ2-5; 9 bases map to TRBD2. This CDR3 region has 15 residues. Germline trimming cut 1 base from V and 5 bases from J; bases unmatched to any gene: 6. From germline, CDR1 is SGHRS and CDR2 YFSETQ. CDR3 in DNA: TGCGCCAGCAGCTTGCCCAGCGGGAGGTGCGAGACCCAGTACTTC. Its translation is CASSLPSGRCETQYF.

The chain uses TRBV5-6 and TRBJ2-1; D possibly corresponds to TRBD2 (6 bases). Trimming took off 0 bases at V and 2 bases at J, with 9 bases between the two ends. Germline assignment: CDR1 SGHDT and CDR2 YYEEEE. CDR3 length: 15 amino acids. The CDR3 coding sequence is TGTGCCAGCAGCTTGGAACTAGCAGCCTACAATGAGCAGTTCTTC. Protein product: CASSLELAAYNEQFF.

The rearrangement joins TRBV28 to TRBJ2-7; 7 bases are a match to TRBD1. This CDR3 is built from 13 residues. J lost 2 bases, V lost 6 bases, and 4 bases had no gene match. The germline gives CDR1 MDHEN, CDR2 SYDVKM. The CDR3 nucleotides read TGTGCCAGCAGAGGGGACAGACCCTACGAGCAGTACTTC. Encoded protein: CASRGDRPYEQYF.

V and J are TRBV18 and TRBJ2-7; 7 nucleotides align to TRBD1. Trimming took 2 bases from V and 0 from J; bases not matched to a gene: 13. Germline CDR1 reads KGHSH; CDR2 reads LQKENI. This CDR3 contains 18 residues. CDR3 amino acids: CASSPKDRIARGSYEQYF. CDR3 nucleotides: TGTGCCAGCTCACCAAAGGACAGGATAGCGAGGGGCTCCTACGAGCAGTACTTC.